These 6 T cell receptor beta chains were all obtained from the same sample, sequenced in a study of tumor-infiltrating lymphocytes in oesophageal squamous cell carcinoma. MiXCR, applied by TCRdb to the PCR reads, yields one record per CDR3 protein. The sample has 20,000 to 25,000 distinct CDR3 sequences; around 35% are singletons. Sequences were obtained from esophageal tumor tissue. These receptors all stem from a male donor with esophageal squamous cell carcinoma.

The table lists this clonotype with many counts. This sequence joins TRBV4-3 and TRBJ2-7; 15 bases align to TRBD2. This CDR3 contains 15 residues. The germline gives CDR1 LGHNA, CDR2 YSLEER. Germline trimming cut 5 bases from V and 3 bases from J; bases unmatched to any gene: 2. The DNA for the CDR3 is TGCGCCAGCAGCGAGGGACTAGCGGGAGGCTACGAGCAGTACTTC. Encoded protein: CASSEGLAGGYEQYF.

This clonotype has a count of ten or more. The V and J genes are TRBV2 and TRBJ1-1, with TRBD1 as a possible D gene (5 bases). The V end lost 2 bases, the J end lost 6 bases, and 7 bases lay between the germline ends. Germline-derived CDR1 and CDR2 are SNHLY and FYNNEI. This CDR3 contains 12 residues. The CDR3 spells CASSERGAEAFF. The CDR3 nucleotides are TGTGCCAGCAGTGAACGGGGGGCTGAAGCTTTCTTT.

The J gene is TRBJ2-5, the V gene TRBV10-3; 12 nucleotides agree with TRBD1. The J call is doubtful: the DNA matches TRBJ2-7 better. Germline loops: CDR1 ENHRY, CDR2 SYGVKD. The CDR3 runs to 15 residues. The DNA of the CDR3 is TGTGCCATCAGTGGGGACAGGGGGCCTAAATACGAGCAGTACTTC. Amino acids: CAISGDRGPKYEQYF.

The sample holds many counts of this clonotype. This could be a read error, since a much larger clone is one nucleotide away. The chain recombines TRBV28 with TRBJ2-5, with 10 bases lining up with TRBD2. Germline assignment: CDR1 MDHEN and CDR2 SYDVKM. This CDR3 contains 14 residues. The J segment lost 11 bases and the V segment lost 5 bases, leaving 11 bases of the junction unmatched. CDR3 nucleotide sequence: TGTGCCAGCAGTACGACTAGCGGGTACAATGAGCAGTACTTC. Translated, it gives CASSTTSGYNEQYF.

The chain recombines TRBV7-6 with TRBJ1-4; possibly TRBD1 for D (5 bases). Germline CDR1 reads SGHVS; CDR2 reads FNYEAQ. Trimming took 4 bases from V and 8 from J, leaving 17 bases between them. The length of the CDR3 is 15 residues. The CDR3: CASSSGPSGAEKLFF. CDR3 bases: TGTGCCAGCAGCTCCGGGCCATCTGGGGCAGAAAAACTGTTTTTT.

The table lists this clonotype with many counts. The genes are TRBV6-1 and TRBJ2-5; the match to TRBD1 covers 9 bases. CDR3 size: 17 residues. V was pared by 2 bases and J by 11 bases, with 18 bases of the junction left unmatched. Germline V gene lookup returns CDR1 MNHNS and CDR2 SASEGT. The CDR3 sequence is CASSELSGTGSYNEQYF. As DNA, the CDR3 is TGTGCCAGCAGTGAACTGAGTGGGACAGGGTCATACAATGAGCAGTACTTC.